This T cell receptor beta chain was found in a study of T-cell memory formation after mild COVID-19. Study overall: TCR clustering was largely donor specific. Whole-study findings and limits: Pre-infection memory already had some responding clones, implying cross-reactive memory joined.

5'RACE primed from the constant segment yielded TCR alpha and TCR beta cDNA libraries bearing sample barcodes and UMIs. TCRdb fed the 5' RACE reads into MiXCR, producing one record per CDR3 protein. The sample contains approximately 60,000 distinct CDR3 sequences, roughly 10% of which appear only once. Notes on this clonotype: What it binds is unknown.

The CDR3 contains 13 residues. Germline V lookup: CDR1 SGHKS, CDR2 YYEKEE (reference sequence). Trimming at V came to 4 bases and at J to 2 bases, leaving 2 bases not matched to a gene. The TCR originated in a man between 18 and 29 years old who had mild COVID-19 (a few samples of this study predate the infection). Cell type and time point are not known. The J gene is TRBJ2-5, the V gene TRBV5-5, with 7 bases lining up with TRBD1. The sequenced sample was PBMCs or a T cell subset sorted from them (not recorded which). The CDR3 loop is CASSTTGQETQYF. The CDR3 DNA reads TGTGCCAGCAGCACGACAGGGCAAGAGACCCAGTACTTC.